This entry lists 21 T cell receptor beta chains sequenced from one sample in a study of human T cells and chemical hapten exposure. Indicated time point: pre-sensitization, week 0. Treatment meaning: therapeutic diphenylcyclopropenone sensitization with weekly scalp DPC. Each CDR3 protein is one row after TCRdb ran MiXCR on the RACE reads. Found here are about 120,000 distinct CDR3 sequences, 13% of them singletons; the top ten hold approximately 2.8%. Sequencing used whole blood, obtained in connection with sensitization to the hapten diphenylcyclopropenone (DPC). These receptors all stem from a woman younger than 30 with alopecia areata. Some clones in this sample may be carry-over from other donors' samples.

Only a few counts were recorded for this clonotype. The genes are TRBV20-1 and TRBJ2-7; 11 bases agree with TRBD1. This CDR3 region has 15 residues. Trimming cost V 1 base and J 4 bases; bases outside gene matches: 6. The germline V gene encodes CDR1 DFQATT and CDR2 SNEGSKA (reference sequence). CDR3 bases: TGCAGTGCTAGAGGGACAGGGGGCGCGGTATACGAGCAGTACTTC. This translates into CSARGTGGAVYEQYF.

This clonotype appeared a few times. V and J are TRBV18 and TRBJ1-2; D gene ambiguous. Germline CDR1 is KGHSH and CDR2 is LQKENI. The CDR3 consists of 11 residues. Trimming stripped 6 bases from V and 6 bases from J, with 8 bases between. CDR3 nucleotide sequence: TGTGCCAGCTCCGGCGGGGATGGCTACACCTTC. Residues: CASSGGDGYTF.

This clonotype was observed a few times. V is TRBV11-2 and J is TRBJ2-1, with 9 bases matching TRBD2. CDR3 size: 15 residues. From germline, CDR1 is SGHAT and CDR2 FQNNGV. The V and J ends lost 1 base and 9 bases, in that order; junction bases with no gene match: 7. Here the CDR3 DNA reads TGTGCCAGCAGCTTAGCTGGCGGGGGGGCCGCTGAGCAGTTCTTC. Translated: CASSLAGGGAAEQFF.

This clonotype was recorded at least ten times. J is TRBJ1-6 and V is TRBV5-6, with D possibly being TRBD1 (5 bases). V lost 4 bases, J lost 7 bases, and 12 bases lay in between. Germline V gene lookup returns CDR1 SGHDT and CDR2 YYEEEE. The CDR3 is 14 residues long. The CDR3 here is CASSSRVSNSPLHF. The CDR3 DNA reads TGTGCCAGCAGCAGCAGGGTTTCGAATTCACCCCTCCACTTT.

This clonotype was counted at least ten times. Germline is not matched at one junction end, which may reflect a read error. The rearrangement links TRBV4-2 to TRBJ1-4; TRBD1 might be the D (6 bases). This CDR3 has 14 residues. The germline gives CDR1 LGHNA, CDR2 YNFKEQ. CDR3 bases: TGTGCCAGCAGGCAAGTGGGGGGCAATGAAAAACTGTTTTTT. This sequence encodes CASRQVGGNEKLFF.

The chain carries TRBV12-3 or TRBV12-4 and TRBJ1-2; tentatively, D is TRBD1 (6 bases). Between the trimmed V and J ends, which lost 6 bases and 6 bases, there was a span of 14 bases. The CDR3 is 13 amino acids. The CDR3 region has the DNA TGTGCCAGCAGCTACAGGGACCACCATGGCTACACCTTC. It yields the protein CASSYRDHHGYTF.

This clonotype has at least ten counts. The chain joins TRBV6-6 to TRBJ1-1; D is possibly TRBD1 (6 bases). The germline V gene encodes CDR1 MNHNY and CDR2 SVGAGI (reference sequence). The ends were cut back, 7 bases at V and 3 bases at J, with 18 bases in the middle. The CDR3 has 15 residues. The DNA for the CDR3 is TGTGCCAGCAACCCCTCAACAGGGCCGGACACTGAAGCTTTCTTT. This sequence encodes CASNPSTGPDTEAFF.

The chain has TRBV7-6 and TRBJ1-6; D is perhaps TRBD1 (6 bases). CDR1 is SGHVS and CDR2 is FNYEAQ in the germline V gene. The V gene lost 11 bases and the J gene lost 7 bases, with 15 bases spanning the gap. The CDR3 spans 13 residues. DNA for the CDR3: TGTGCCTCTGCTCGGACAGACAATTCACCCCTCCACTTT. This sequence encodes CASARTDNSPLHF.

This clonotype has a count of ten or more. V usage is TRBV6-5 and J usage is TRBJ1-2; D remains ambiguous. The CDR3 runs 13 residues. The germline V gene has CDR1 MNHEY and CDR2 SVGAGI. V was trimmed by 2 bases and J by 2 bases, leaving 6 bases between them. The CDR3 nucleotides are TGTGCCAGCAGTTACAGGCAGAACTATGGCTACACCTTC. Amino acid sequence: CASSYRQNYGYTF.

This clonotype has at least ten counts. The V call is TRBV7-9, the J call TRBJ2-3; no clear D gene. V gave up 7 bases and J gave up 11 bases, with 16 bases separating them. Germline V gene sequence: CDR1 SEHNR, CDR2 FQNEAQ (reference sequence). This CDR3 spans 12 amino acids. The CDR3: CASNNMDGLQYF. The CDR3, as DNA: TGTGCCAGCAACAATATGGACGGATTGCAGTATTTT.

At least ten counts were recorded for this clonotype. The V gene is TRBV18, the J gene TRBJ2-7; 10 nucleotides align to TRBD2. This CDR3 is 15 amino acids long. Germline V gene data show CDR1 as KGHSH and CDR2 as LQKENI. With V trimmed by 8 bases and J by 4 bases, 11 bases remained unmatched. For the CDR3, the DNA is TGTGCCAGCGCTAGCGGGGGTCCTCAAGGGTACGAGCAGTACTTC. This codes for CASASGGPQGYEQYF.

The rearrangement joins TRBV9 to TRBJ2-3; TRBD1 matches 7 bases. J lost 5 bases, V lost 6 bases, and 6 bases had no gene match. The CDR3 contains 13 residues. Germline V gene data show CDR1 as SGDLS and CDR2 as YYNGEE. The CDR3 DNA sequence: TGTGCCAGCACAGGGGGTTCGGGAGATACGCAGTATTTT. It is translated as CASTGGSGDTQYF.

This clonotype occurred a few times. The CDR3 loop is CASSQFDRPARSSYEQYF. CDR3 DNA: TGCGCCAGCAGCCAATTCGACAGGCCAGCGCGGTCCTCCTACGAGCAGTACTTC. The J gene is TRBJ2-7, the V gene TRBV4-1, with D perhaps matching TRBD1 (6 bases). The CDR3 consists of 18 residues. In germline, CDR1 is MGHRA, CDR2 YSYEKL. Deletions cut 2 bases from V and 0 bases from J, with 20 bases between.

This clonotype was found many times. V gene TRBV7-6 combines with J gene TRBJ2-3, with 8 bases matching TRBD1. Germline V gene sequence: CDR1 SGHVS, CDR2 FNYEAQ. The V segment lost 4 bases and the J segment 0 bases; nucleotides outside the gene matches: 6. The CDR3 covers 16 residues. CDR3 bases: TGTGCCAGCAGCTCCGCAACAGGGGGTAGCACAGATACGCAGTATTTT. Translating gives CASSSATGGSTDTQYF.

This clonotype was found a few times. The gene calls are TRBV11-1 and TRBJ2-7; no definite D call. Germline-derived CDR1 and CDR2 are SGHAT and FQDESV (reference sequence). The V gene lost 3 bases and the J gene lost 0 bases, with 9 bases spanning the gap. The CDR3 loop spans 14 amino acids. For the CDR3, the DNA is TGTGCCAGCAGCTTGTATGGTACCTCCTACGAGCAGTACTTC. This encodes CASSLYGTSYEQYF. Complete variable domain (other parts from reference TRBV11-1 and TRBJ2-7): EAEVAQSPRYKITEKSQAVAFWCDPISGHATLYWYRQILGQGPELLVQFQDESVVDDSQLPKDRFSAERLKGVDSTLKIQPAELGDSAMYLCASSLYGTSYEQYFGPGTRLTVT.

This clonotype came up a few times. CDR3 DNA sequence: TGTGCCAGCAGCCACGGACTAGCGGGGGGTATAAATGAGCAGTTCTTC. Residues: CASSHGLAGGINEQFF. The chain recombines TRBV11-2 with TRBJ2-1, with 14 bases lining up with TRBD2. Losses at the gene ends were 5 bases for V and 7 bases for J; bases not matched to a gene: 7. The CDR3 contains 16 residues. Germline loops: CDR1 SGHAT, CDR2 FQNNGV. Looking up the rest from reference TRBV11-2 and TRBJ2-1 gives the full variable domain: EAGVAQSPRYKIIEKRQSVAFWCNPISGHATLYWYQQILGQGPKLLIQFQNNGVVDDSQLPKDRFSAERLKGVDSTLKIQPAKLEDSAVYLCASSHGLAGGINEQFFGPGTRLTVL.

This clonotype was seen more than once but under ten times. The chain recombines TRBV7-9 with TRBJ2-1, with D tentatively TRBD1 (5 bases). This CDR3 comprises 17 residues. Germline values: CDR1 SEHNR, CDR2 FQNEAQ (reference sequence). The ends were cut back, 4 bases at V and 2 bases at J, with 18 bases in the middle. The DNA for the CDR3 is TGTGCCAGCAGCTCCCCTCTCTATGGCAGGGCCTACAATGAGCAGTTCTTC. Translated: CASSSPLYGRAYNEQFF. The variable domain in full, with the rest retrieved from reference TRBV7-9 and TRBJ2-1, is DTGVSQNPRHKITKRGQNVTFRCDPISEHNRLYWYRQTLGQGPEFLTYFQNEAQLEKSRLLSDRFSAERPKGSFSTLEIQRTEQGDSAMYLCASSSPLYGRAYNEQFFGPGTRLTVL.

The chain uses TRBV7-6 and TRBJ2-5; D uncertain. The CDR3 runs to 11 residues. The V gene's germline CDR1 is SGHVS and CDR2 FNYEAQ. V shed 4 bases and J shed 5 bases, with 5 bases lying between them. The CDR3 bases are TGTGCCAGCAGCTCTATGGAGACCCAGTACTTC. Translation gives CASSSMETQYF.

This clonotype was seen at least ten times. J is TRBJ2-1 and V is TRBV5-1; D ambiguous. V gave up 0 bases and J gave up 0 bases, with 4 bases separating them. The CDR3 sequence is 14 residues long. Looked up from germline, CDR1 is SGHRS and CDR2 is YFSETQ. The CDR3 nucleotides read TGCGCCAGCAGCTTGGGGGGCTCCTACAATGAGCAGTTCTTC. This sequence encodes CASSLGGSYNEQFF.

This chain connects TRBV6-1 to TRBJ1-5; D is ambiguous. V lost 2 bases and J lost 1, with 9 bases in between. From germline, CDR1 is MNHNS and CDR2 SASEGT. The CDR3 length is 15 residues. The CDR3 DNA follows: TGTGCCAGCAGTGAACCCCCAGCGAGCAATCAGCCCCAGCATTTT. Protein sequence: CASSEPPASNQPQHF.

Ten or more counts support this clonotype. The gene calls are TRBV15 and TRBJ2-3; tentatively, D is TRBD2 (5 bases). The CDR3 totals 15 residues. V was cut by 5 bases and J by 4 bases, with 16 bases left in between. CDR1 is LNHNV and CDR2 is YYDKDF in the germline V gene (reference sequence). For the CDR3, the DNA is TGTGCCACCAGCGTAGACTTCGGAGGACCAGATACGCAGTATTTT. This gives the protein CATSVDFGGPDTQYF.